The source of this TCR beta chain is a study of T-cell memory formation after mild COVID-19. The CDR3 contains 15 residues. V shed 0 bases and J 7 bases; nucleotides not matched to a gene: 7. CDR1 and CDR2 (germline): DFQATT, SNEGSKA (reference sequence). TCRdb re-called the 5' RACE reads through MiXCR, storing one row per CDR3 protein. The sample holds nearly 200,000 distinct CDR3 sequences, approximately 16% seen once. V and J are TRBV20-1 and TRBJ1-4, with 8 bases identical to TRBD1. The sequence was obtained from an adult woman who had mild COVID-19 (a few samples of this study predate the infection). Cell type and time point are not known. The sequencing sample was made of PBMCs or a T cell subset sorted from them (not recorded which). This chain's CDR3 is CSARDPTGGGEKLFF. The DNA of the CDR3 is TGCAGTGCTAGAGACCCCACAGGGGGAGGTGAAAAACTGTTTTTT.